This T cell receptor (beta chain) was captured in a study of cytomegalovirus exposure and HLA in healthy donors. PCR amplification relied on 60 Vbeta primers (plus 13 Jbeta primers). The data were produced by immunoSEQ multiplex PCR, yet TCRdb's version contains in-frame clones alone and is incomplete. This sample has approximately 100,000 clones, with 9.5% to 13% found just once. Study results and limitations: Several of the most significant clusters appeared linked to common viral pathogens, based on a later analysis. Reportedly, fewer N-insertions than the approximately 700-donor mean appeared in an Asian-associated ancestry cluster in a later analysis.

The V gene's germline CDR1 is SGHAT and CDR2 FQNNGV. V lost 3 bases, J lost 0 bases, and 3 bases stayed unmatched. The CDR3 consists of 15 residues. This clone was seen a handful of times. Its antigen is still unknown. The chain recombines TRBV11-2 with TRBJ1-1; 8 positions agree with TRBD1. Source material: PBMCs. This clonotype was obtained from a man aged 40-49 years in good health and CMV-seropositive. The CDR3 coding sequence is TGTGCCAGCAGCTTGACGGACAGGGTGAACACTGAAGCTTTCTTT. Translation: CASSLTDRVNTEAFF. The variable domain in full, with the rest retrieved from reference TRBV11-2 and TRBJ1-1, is EAGVAQSPRYKIIEKRQSVAFWCNPISGHATLYWYQQILGQGPKLLIQFQNNGVVDDSQLPKDRFSAERLKGVDSTLKIQPAKLEDSAVYLCASSLTDRVNTEAFFGQGTRLTVV.